This T cell receptor beta chain appears in the sequencing data of a study of vaccination effects on CD4 cells after COVID-19. The wider study: As their vaccination, participants received two doses of either BNT162b2 or mRNA-1273. Study-level results: Recruitment yielded few convalescent patients, and the study had no early post-infection timepoints. There was marked clonal contraction among infection- and vaccine-induced clones late after vaccination.

In regard to this clone: Antigen unknown.

Data came from immunoSEQ multiplex PCR; TCRdb stores just in-frame clones and leaves some out. The repertoire holds around 79,000 clones, with roughly 79% as singletons. With the ViraFEST assay, the study expanded antigen-specific CD4+ T cells using viral peptide pools, then sequenced them. The culture ran for 10 days before CD4+ T cells were isolated. All vaccine recipients tested negative for nucleocapsid antibodies and had never contracted SARS-CoV-2 infection. IL-2 medium took the place of half the medium on both days 3 and 7. The starting material was CD4+ T cells from PBMCs cultured with SARS-CoV-2 spike peptides, obtained before COVID-19 vaccination. The receptor comes from a human donor who received a COVID-19 vaccine.

This chain's CDR3 is CASSRVAGANTGELFF. In nucleotides, the CDR3 is TGCGCCAGCAGCAGAGTAGCGGGGGCGAACACCGGGGAGCTGTTTTTT. The chain is built from TRBV5-1 and TRBJ2-2; 9 bases match TRBD2. Germline V gives CDR1 SGHRS, CDR2 YFSETQ. The CDR3 has 16 residues. The V gene end was trimmed by 4 bases and the J gene end by 0 bases; junction bases not matched to a gene: 4.